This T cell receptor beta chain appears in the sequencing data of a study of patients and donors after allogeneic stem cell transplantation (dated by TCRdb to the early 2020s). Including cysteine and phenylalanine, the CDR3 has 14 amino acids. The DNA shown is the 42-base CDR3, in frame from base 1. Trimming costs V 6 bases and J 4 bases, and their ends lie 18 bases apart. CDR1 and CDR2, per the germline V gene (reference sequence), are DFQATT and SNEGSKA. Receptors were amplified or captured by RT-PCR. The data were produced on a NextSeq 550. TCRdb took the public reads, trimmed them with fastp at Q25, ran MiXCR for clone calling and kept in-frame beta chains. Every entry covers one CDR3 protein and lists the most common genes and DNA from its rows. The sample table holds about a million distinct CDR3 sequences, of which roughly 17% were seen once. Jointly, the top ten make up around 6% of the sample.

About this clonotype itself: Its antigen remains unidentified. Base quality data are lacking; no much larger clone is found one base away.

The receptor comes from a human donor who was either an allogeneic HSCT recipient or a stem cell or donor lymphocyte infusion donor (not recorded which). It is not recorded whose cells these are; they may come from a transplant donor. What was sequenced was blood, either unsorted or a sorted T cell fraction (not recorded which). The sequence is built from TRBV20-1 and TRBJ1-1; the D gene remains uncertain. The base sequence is TGCAGTGCCCTGGCGGTAGAATGGGCCACTGAAGCTTTCTTT. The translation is CSALAVEWATEAFF.